The next 5 T cell receptor beta chains were all read from a single sample in a study of T cells in Graves' hyperthyroidism and ophthalmopathy. What was amplified from RNA transcripts were TCR beta CDR3 regions. In the first-round RT-PCR of the TCR CDR3, the HTBI primer set was used. TCRdb passed the multiplex PCR reads through MiXCR, listing each CDR3 protein once. The table lists approximately 420,000 distinct CDR3 sequences, approximately 13% of them singletons. Sequencing used blood. The receptors were gathered from a woman between 18 and 29 years old with Graves' hyperthyroidism.

This clonotype appeared a few times. This rearrangement joins TRBV2 to TRBJ1-2; a possible D gene is TRBD1 (5 bases). Germline V gives CDR1 SNHLY, CDR2 FYNNEI. This CDR3 region has 11 residues. Trimming pared 9 bases from V and 5 bases from J, leaving 10 bases between. The CDR3 is CARMGGYGYTF. CDR3 DNA: TGTGCCAGGATGGGGGGATATGGCTACACCTTC. Full variable domain (outside the CDR3, taken from reference TRBV2 and TRBJ1-2): EPEVTQTPSHQVTQMGQEVILRCVPISNHLYFYWYRQILGQKVEFLVSFYNNEISEKSEIFDDQFSVERPDGSNFTLKIRSTKLEDSAMYFCARMGGYGYTFGSGTRLTVV.

This clonotype was detected ten times or more. The chain couples TRBV6-1 to TRBJ1-1; TRBD1 aligns across 9 bases. The CDR3 spans 18 residues. J lost 3 bases, V lost 5 bases, and 16 bases had no gene match. CDR1 and CDR2 (germline): MNHNS, SASEGT. The CDR3: CASSYTGTGTTWDTEAFF. The CDR3 DNA is TGTGCCAGCAGTTATACCGGGACAGGGACCACTTGGGACACTGAAGCTTTCTTT.

On this clonotype itself: A read error is possible here, since a much larger clone lies one base away. A read error is likely, as this CDR3 ends without the conserved phenylalanine or tryptophan. CDR3 protein: CASWSTGELFL. CDR3 bases: TGTGCCAGCTGGTCCACCGGGGAGCTGTTTCTT. The V and J genes are TRBV12-3 or TRBV12-4 and TRBJ2-2; D is unclear. The ends were cut back, 8 bases at V and 4 bases at J, with 5 bases in the middle. CDR3 size: 11 residues.

This clonotype came up many times. The rearrangement joins TRBV30 to TRBJ2-7; D gene uncertain. The CDR3 runs to 15 residues. The V end was cut by 0 bases, the J end by 0 bases, with 12 bases between. Germline lookup yields CDR1 GTSNPN and CDR2 SVGIG (reference sequence). CDR3 DNA: TGTGCCTGGAGTGTAGACGCGACACCCTCCTACGAGCAGTACTTC. It encodes CAWSVDATPSYEQYF.

V and J are TRBV28 and TRBJ1-3; D unclear. Germline CDR1 reads MDHEN; CDR2 reads SYDVKM. V lost 6 bases, J lost 0 bases, and 9 bases lay in between. The CDR3 loop spans 14 amino acids. The CDR3, as DNA: TGTGCCAGCAGAGAGCGGAGCTCTGGAAACACCATATATTTT. Its translation is CASRERSSGNTIYF.